This T cell receptor beta chain is drawn from a study of T cell responses to AZD1222 COVID-19 vaccine. In its sample, this clone was seen a few times. Its antigen remains unknown. CDR1 and CDR2 from the germline V gene are WSHSY and SAAADI. The V end was cut by 2 bases, the J end by 8 bases, with 9 bases between. The length of the CDR3 is 13 residues. Pooled together were second doses at about 4 or about 12 weeks. Study-wide points: Spike-wide coverage was observed for vaccine-associated CD4 TCRs, with dominant responses at 160-218 and 743-854. Among spike-specific TCRs, nearly half reportedly target unmutated variant regions. In a largely white British group with more females than males, clonal diversity was possibly underestimated.

Only in-frame clones appear in the TCRdb table, and some are missing; sequencing was by immunoSEQ multiplex PCR. The table shows 83,000 or so clones, with around nine tenths occurring only once. Sequencing used peripheral blood, obtained 28 days after the second AZD1222 dose. The chain is built from TRBV10-2 and TRBJ2-2, with D tentatively TRBD2 (6 bases). This TCR came from an adult who received the AZD1222 COVID-19 vaccine. CDR3 in amino acids: CASSEREWGELFF. CDR3 DNA: TGCGCCAGCAGTGAGCGGGAGTGGGGGGAGCTGTTTTTT.